This TCR beta chain was recovered during a study of post-analysis software for immune sequencing data. Study details: Clinical courses comprised relapsing-remitting, secondary progressive and progressive-relapsing multiple sclerosis. The study, taken as a whole, reports: Controls significantly exceeded multiple sclerosis patients in normalized Chao1 diversity. Patients used about five TRBV segments, including TRBV5-6, TRBV5-1 and TRBV20-1, more often than controls. Clustering by F measure revealed strong co-clustering among samples prepared together in one batch.

Remarks on this clonotype: The antigen remains unidentified.

Germline V CDR1 and CDR2: LNHNV, YYDKDF (reference sequence). The CDR3 is made up of 14 amino acids. V lost 0 bases, J lost 9 bases, and 14 bases lay in between. Unique molecular identifiers were carried by the TCR beta cDNA libraries. The source material, roughly 0.9 to 10 million T cells, gave rise to 500,000 or so cDNA molecules. TCRdb re-derived calls from the PCR reads in MiXCR, one entry per CDR3 protein. The sample lists over 300,000 distinct CDR3 sequences, roughly 30% occurring once. The source material was blood. The rearrangement joins TRBV15 to TRBJ2-5, with a tentative D call TRBD1 (5 bases). The receptor was isolated from a girl under 18 with multiple sclerosis. The CDR3 DNA follows: TGTGCCACCAGCAGAGATCCCCTAGGGGTGGCCCAGTACTTC. Protein: CATSRDPLGVAQYF.